This T cell receptor beta chain emerged from a study of blood T cell repertoires in COVID-19. Study details: Both acute and convalescent COVID-19 samples were obtained from the United States, Italy and Spain. T cells, B-cell-depleted T cells, or PBMCs supplied cDNA or gDNA.

The ends were cut back, 0 bases at V and 3 bases at J, with 12 bases in the middle. Germline V gene data show CDR1 as SGHNT and CDR2 as YYREEE (reference sequence). The CDR3 covers 15 residues. In the authors' workflow: Reference gene primer amplification gave nucleated cell count estimates. Only in-frame clones appear in the TCRdb table, and some are missing; sequencing was by immunoSEQ multiplex PCR. V, J and clone size reflect that table, while D and trimming were determined from the DNA. The sample yields 150,000 to 200,000 clones, around 80% seen once. Sequenced: peripheral blood. The chain recombines TRBV5-4 with TRBJ2-5, with D possibly matching TRBD2 (7 bases). The sequence derives from a man in his 60s with active or convalescent COVID-19. CDR3 coding DNA: TGTGCCAGCAGCTTGGTGGGGGGGCCGGAAGAGACCCAGTACTTC. Amino acid sequence: CASSLVGGPEETQYF. Together with reference TRBV5-4 and TRBJ2-5, the CDR3 gives the full variable domain: ETGVTQSPTHLIKTRGQQVTLRCSSQSGHNTVSWYQQALGQGPQFIFQYYREEENGRGNFPPRFSGLQFPNYSSELNVNALELDDSALYLCASSLVGGPEETQYFGPGTRLLVL.